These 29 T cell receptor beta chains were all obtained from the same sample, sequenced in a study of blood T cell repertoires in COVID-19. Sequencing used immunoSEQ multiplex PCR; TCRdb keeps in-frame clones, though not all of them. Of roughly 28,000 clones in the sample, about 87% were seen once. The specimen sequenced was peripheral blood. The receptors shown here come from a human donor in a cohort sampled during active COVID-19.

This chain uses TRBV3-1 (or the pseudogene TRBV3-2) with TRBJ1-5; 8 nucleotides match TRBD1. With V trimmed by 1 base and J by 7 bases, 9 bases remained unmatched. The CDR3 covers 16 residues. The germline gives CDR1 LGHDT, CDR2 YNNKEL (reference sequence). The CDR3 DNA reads TGTGCCAGCAGCCAAGGGACAGGGCGGAATATGCAGCCCCAGCATTTT. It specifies CASSQGTGRNMQPQHF.

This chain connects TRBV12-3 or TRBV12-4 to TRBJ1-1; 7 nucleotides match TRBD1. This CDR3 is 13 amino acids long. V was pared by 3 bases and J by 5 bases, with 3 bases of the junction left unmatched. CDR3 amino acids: CASSFDRETEAFF. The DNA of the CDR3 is TGTGCCAGCAGTTTCGACAGGGAGACTGAAGCTTTCTTT.

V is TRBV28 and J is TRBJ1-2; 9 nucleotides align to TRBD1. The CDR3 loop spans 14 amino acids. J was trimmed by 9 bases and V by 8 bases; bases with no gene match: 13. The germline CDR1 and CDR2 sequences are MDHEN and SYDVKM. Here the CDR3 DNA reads TGTGCCAGCTCCTTCGAGGGACAGGGTCTGCGCTACACCTTC. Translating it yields CASSFEGQGLRYTF.

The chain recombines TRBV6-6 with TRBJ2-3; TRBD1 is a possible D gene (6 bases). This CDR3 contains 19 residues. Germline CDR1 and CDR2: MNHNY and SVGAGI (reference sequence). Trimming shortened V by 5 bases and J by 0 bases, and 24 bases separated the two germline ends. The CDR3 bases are TGTGCCAGCAGTCCACACAGGGCTGCGATCTTTCCTAGCACAGATACGCAGTATTTT. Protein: CASSPHRAAIFPSTDTQYF.

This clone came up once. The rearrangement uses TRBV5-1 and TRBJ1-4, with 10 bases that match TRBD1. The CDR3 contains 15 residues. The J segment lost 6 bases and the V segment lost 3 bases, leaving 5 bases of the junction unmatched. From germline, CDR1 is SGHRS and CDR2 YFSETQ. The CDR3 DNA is TGCGCCAGCAGCTGGGAGGGACAGGGGCATGAAAAACTGTTTTTT. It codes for CASSWEGQGHEKLFF.

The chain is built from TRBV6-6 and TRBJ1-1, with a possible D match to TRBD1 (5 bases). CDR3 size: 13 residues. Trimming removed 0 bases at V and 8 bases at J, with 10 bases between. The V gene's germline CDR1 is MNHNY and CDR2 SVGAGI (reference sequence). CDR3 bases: TGTGCCAGCAGTTACTCGACAGTGGGAGAAGCTTTCTTT. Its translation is CASSYSTVGEAFF.

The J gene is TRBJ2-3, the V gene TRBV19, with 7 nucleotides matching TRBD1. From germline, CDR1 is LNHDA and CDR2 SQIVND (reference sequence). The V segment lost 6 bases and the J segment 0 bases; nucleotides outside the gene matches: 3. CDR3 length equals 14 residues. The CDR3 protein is CASSRQGSTDTQYF. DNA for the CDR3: TGTGCCAGTAGCAGACAGGGAAGCACAGATACGCAGTATTTT.

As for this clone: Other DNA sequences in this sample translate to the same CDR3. The CDR3 nucleotides are TGTGCCAGCAGCCCCACGGATAGGGGGCGCAGGTACGAGCAGTACTTC. Translating it yields CASSPTDRGRRYEQYF. V gene TRBV7-8 combines with J gene TRBJ2-7; 7 nucleotides line up with TRBD1. CDR3 length: 16 residues. The germline V gene has CDR1 SGHVS and CDR2 FQNEAQ. V was pared by 5 bases and J by 4 bases, with 14 bases of the junction left unmatched.

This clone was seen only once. The CDR3: CASSLAQGLDTQYF. In DNA, the CDR3 is TGTGCCAGCAGCTTAGCCCAGGGGTTAGATACGCAGTATTTT. The rearrangement links TRBV7-9 to TRBJ2-3; D possibly corresponds to TRBD1 (6 bases). The germline CDR1 and CDR2 sequences are SEHNR and FQNEAQ (reference sequence). The CDR3 sequence is 14 residues long. V lost 0 bases and J lost 5, with 9 bases in between.

For the CDR3, the DNA is TGTGCCACCAGTGATTCCCGAACTAGCGGGGGGTCAGGGTACAATGAGCAGTTCTTC. Its protein is CATSDSRTSGGSGYNEQFF. The genes are TRBV24-1 and TRBJ2-1; 12 positions agree with TRBD2. J was trimmed by 4 bases and V by 2 bases; bases with no gene match: 11. CDR1 is KGHDR and CDR2 is SFDVKD in the germline V gene. CDR3 length equals 19 residues.

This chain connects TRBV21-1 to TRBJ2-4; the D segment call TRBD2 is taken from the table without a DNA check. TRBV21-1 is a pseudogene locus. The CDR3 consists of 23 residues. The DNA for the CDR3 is TGTGCCAGCAGCAAAGGCTCCAATTGGGCGGGGACCTTGACTTTGCTTTTATGGAACATTCAGTACTTC. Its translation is CASSKGSNWAGTLTLLLWNIQYF.

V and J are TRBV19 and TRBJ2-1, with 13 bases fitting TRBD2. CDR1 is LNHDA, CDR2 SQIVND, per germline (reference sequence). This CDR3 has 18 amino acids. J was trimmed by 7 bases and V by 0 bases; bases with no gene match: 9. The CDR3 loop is CASSIERLAGGPGNEQFF. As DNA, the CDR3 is TGTGCCAGTAGTATAGAAAGACTAGCGGGAGGTCCGGGTAATGAGCAGTTCTTC.

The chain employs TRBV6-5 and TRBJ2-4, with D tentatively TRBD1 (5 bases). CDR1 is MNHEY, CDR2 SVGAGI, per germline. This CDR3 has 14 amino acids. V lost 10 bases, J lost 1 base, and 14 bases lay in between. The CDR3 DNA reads TGTGCCACCCTTCATAAGGGGGCCAAAAACATTCAGTACTTC. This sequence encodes CATLHKGAKNIQYF.

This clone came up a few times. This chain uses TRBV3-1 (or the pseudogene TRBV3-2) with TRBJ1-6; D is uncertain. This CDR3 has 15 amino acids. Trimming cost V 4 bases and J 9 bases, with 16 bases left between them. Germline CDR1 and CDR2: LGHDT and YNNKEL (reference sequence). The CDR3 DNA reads TGTGCCAGCAGCCCTCTAAGTGGGTCAGGTTCACCCCTCCACTTT. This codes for CASSPLSGSGSPLHF.

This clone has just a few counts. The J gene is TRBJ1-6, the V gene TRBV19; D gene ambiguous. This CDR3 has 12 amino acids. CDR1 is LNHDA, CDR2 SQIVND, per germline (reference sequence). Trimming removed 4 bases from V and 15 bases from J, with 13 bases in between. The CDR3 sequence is CASSNSWRDLHF. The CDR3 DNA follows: TGTGCCAGTAGTAACTCCTGGCGGGACCTCCACTTT.

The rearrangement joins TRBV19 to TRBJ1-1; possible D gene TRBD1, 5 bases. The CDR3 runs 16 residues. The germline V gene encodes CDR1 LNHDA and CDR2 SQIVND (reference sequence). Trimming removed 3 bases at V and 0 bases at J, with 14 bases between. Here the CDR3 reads CASSIQGNSLNTEAFF. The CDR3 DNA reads TGTGCCAGTAGTATTCAGGGCAACAGCCTGAACACTGAAGCTTTCTTT.

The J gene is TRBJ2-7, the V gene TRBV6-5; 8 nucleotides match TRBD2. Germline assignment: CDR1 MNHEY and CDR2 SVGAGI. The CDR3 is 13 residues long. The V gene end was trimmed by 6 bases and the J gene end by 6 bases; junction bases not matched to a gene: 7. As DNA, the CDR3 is TGTGCCAGCAGATCCCCGGGGGGGGGCGAGCAGTACTTC. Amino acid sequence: CASRSPGGGEQYF.

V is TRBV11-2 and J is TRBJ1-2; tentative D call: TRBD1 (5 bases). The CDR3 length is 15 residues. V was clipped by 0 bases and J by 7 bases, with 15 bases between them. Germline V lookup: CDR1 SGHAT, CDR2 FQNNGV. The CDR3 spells CASSLDIMGGGGYTF. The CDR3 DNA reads TGTGCCAGCAGCTTAGACATTATGGGGGGAGGTGGCTACACCTTC.

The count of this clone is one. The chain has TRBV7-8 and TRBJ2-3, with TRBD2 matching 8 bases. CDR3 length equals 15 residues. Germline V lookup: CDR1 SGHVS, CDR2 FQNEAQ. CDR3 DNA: TGTGCGAGCGAACCATGGCTAGCGGGTTTGGATACGCAGTATTTT. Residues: CASEPWLAGLDTQYF.

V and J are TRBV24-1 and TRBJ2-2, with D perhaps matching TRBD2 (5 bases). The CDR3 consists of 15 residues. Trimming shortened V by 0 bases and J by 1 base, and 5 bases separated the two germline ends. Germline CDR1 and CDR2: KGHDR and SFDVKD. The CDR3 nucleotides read TGTGCCACCAGTGATTTGCGGGAGAACACCGGGGAGCTGTTTTTT. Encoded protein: CATSDLRENTGELFF.

CDR3 nucleotide sequence: TGTGCCAGCAGCTCCAACCGGGACAGGGAGGACATTCAGTACTTC. This gives the protein CASSSNRDREDIQYF. The genes are TRBV7-6 and TRBJ2-4, with TRBD1 matching 9 bases. The CDR3 covers 15 residues. Germline trimming cut 4 bases from V and 8 bases from J; bases unmatched to any gene: 9. Germline assignment: CDR1 SGHVS and CDR2 FNYEAQ.

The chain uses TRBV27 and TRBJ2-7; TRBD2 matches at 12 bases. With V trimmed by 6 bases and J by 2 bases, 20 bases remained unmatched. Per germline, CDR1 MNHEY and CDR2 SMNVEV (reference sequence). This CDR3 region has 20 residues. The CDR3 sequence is CASRLRAHRLAGVLPYEQYF. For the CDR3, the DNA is TGTGCCAGCAGATTAAGGGCCCATAGACTAGCGGGAGTGTTGCCCTACGAGCAGTACTTC.

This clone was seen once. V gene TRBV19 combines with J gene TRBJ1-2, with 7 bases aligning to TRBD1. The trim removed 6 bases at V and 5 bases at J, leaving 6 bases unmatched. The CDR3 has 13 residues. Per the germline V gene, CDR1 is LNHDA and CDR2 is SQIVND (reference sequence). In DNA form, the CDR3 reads TGTGCCAGTAGCCCGGACAGGAATTATGGCTACACCTTC. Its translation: CASSPDRNYGYTF.

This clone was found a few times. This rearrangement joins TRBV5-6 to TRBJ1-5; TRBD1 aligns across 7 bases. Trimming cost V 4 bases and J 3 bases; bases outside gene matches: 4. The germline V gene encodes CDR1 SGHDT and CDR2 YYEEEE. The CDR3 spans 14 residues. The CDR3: CASSMGQNNQPQHF. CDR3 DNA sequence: TGTGCCAGCAGCATGGGACAGAACAATCAGCCCCAGCATTTT.

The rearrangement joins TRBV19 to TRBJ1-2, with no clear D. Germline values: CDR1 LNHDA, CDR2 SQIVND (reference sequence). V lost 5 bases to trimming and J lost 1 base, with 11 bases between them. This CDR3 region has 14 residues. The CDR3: CASSVWQFNYGYTF. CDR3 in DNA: TGTGCCAGTAGTGTTTGGCAGTTTAACTATGGCTACACCTTC.

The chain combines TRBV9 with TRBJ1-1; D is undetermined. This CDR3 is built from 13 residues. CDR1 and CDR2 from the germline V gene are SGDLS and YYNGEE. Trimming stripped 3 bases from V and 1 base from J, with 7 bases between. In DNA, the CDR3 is TGTGCCAGCAGCGCGACATCGAACACTGAAGCTTTCTTT. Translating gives CASSATSNTEAFF.

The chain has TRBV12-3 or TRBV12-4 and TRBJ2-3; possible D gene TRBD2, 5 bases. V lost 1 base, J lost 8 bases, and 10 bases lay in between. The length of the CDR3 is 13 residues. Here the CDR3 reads CASSLEGSGTQYF. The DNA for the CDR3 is TGTGCCAGCAGTTTAGAAGGGAGTGGTACGCAGTATTTT.

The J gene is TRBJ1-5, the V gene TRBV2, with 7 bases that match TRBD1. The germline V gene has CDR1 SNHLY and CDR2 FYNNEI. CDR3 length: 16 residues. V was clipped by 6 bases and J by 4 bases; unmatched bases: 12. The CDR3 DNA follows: TGTGCCAGCAGAAGAGGGAGACAGGGTACTAATCAGCCCCAGCATTTT. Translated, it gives CASRRGRQGTNQPQHF.

The CDR3 DNA reads as TGTGCCAGCAGCTTAGCGGGAGGTCTGGCTCAGCCCCAGCATTTT. Translated: CASSLAGGLAQPQHF. J is TRBJ1-5 and V is TRBV7-8; D unresolved. Germline assignment: CDR1 SGHVS and CDR2 FQNEAQ. The length of the CDR3 is 15 residues. V was trimmed by 0 bases and J by 6 bases, leaving 12 bases between them.